The text below deals with one T cell receptor (beta chain). A few counts support this clonotype. Its antigen remains unidentified. There are no base qualities to consult, and no much larger clone falls within one base. Instrument on record: Illumina Genome Analyzer IIx. Using fastp at Q25 and MiXCR, TCRdb reprocessed the public reads and kept productive beta chains. Rows are unified per CDR3 protein, each entry keeping the most common DNA and genes. The sample records some 48,000 distinct CDR3 sequences, around 7% of which are singletons. The ten biggest clones cover 15% to 20% of the sample. This sample stems from a study of patients with pleural tuberculosis (dated 2014 in TCRdb). The junction shows trimming of 4 bases on V and 2 bases on J, plus 10 bases between the germline ends. From the cysteine through the phenylalanine, the CDR3 covers 14 amino acids. Only the CDR3 part of the read is kept: 42 bases, read in frame from the first base. In the germline V gene (reference sequence), CDR1 corresponds to LGHDT and CDR2 to YNNKEL.

This TCR derives from a human donor with pleural tuberculosis. This receptor chain uses TRBV3-1 and TRBJ2-3, with an unclear D gene assignment. The bases read TGTGCCAGCAGCCCCCAAACACTCACAGATACGCAGTATTTT. Translated, this gives CASSPQTLTDTQYF.